This T cell receptor (beta chain) was recovered during a study of cytomegalovirus exposure and HLA in healthy donors. Study as a whole: An early release of data contained approximately 80 million unique TCRs, which came from HLA-typed donors.

The germline CDR1 and CDR2 sequences are SEHNR and FQNEAQ (reference sequence). This CDR3 has 15 residues. The study ran its PCR with 60 Vbeta and 13 Jbeta primers. As handled by the study authors: Later, an analysis found about 80 million unique TCR beta chains, and 9.5 million to 11 million of these were shared. Repertoires were generated with immunoSEQ multiplex PCR, while TCRdb's copy carries only in-frame clones and drops some. That table gives V, J and clone size, and the DNA gave D and trimming. This sample has about 140,000 clones, with around 77% found just once. Overall study findings and caveats: A previous analysis found most TCR beta V segments productive roughly 87% or roughly 30% of the time. Highest at DRB1 and lowest at HLA-C, TCR association rates differed among HLA loci in a later analysis.

Regarding this clone: Its antigen is undetermined. One end of the junction fails to match germline, which may point to a read error.

The clonotype was recovered from a young man in good health. The chain uses TRBV7-9 and TRBJ1-4, with 9 bases aligning to TRBD1. The specimen was PBMCs. CDR3 DNA sequence: TGTTCCAGCAGCCCAGTTGGGACAGGGAATGAAAAACTGTTTTTT. Translated, it gives CSSSPVGTGNEKLFF.